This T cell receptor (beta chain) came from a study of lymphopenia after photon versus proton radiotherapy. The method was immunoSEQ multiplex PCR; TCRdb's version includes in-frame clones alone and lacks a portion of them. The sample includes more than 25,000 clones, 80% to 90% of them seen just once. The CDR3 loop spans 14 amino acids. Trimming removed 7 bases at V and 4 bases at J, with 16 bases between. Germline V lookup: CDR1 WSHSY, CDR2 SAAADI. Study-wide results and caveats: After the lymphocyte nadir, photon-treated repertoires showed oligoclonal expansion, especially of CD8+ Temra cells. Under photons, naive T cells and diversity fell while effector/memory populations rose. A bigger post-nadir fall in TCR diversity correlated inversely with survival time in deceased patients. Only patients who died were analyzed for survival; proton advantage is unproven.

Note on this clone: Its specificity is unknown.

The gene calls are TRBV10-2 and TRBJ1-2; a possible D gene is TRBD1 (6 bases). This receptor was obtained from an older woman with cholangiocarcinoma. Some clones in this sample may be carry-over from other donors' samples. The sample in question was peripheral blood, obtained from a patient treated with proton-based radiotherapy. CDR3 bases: TGCGCCAGCATTTTAGCCGGGACAATCTATGGCTACACCTTC. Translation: CASILAGTIYGYTF.